A selection of T cell receptor beta chains follows, all from one sample in a study of blood T cells in healthy people across ages. TCRdb fed the 5' RACE reads into MiXCR, producing one record per CDR3 protein. Counted here are around 2 million distinct CDR3 sequences, more than 35% occurring once; the ten biggest clones make up roughly 23%. The sample consisted of blood. The receptors shown here come from a human donor in good health. CDR3s include the opening cysteine and the closing phenylalanine or tryptophan. Fields, in order: V gene, D gene, clone size, J gene, CDR3 length, CDR3 protein, CDR3 DNA. D genes are given only for firm matches. Clone size is given for some rows only: seen once, a few or many times, or a class if the clone is expanded.

TRBV4-1	TRBD1	few	TRBJ1-2	15	CASSQEDREVGGYTF	TGCGCCAGCAGCCAAGAGGACAGGGAAGTCGGAGGCTACACCTTC
TRBV11-2	NA	NA	TRBJ2-1	18	CASSLDPPGLPDYNEQFF	TGTGCCAGCAGCTTAGATCCCCCCGGACTACCTGACTACAATGAGCAGTTCTTC
TRBV19	TRBD1	once	TRBJ1-2	17	CASSISADRTGRHGYTF	TGTGCCAGTAGTATATCAGCCGACAGGACAGGCCGGCATGGCTACACCTTC
TRBV12-3/TRBV12-4	NA	NA	TRBJ2-3	16	CASSTLIGVGTDTQYF	TGTGCCAGCAGCACGCTGATAGGGGTGGGAACAGATACGCAGTATTTT
TRBV4-1	NA	NA	TRBJ1-4	16	CASSRAVGPDNEKLFF	TGCGCCAGCAGCCGCGCCGTGGGGCCAGACAATGAAAAACTGTTTTTT
TRBV9	NA	few	TRBJ2-3	13	CASSLGYADTQYF	TGTGCCAGCAGCCTTGGGTATGCGGATACGCAGTATTTT
TRBV30	TRBD1	NA	TRBJ1-2	15	CAWSSGQGNNYGYTF	TGTGCCTGGAGCTCCGGACAGGGGAACAACTATGGCTACACCTTC
TRBV20-1	NA	few	TRBJ2-3	14	CSAPVPKSTDTQYF	TGCAGTGCGCCTGTCCCGAAAAGCACAGATACGCAGTATTTT
TRBV4-1	NA	NA	TRBJ2-3	15	CASSQEFGSTDTQYF	TGCGCCAGCAGCCAAGAATTTGGCAGCACAGATACGCAGTATTTT
TRBV20-1	TRBD2	NA	TRBJ2-5	18	CSARDQSSEAGVYNEQYF	TGCAGTGCTAGAGATCAGTCCTCGGAAGCGGGAGTTTACAATGAGCAGTACTTC
TRBV20-1	NA	few	TRBJ1-5	18	CSARDDLFSDYSNQPQHF	TGCAGTGCTAGAGATGACTTGTTTTCGGACTATAGCAATCAGCCCCAGCATTTT
TRBV20-1	TRBD1	NA	TRBJ2-1	16	CSARERGQSSYDEQFF	TGCAGTGCTAGAGAGAGGGGGCAGAGCTCCTACGATGAGCAGTTCTTC
TRBV7-2	NA	NA	TRBJ2-1	13	CASSFRGVHEQFF	TGTGCCAGCAGCTTTAGAGGGGTCCATGAGCAGTTCTTC
TRBV4-1	NA	NA	TRBJ1-1	15	CASRSSILRGTEAFF	TGCGCCAGCAGATCCTCGATCCTTAGGGGAACTGAAGCTTTCTTT
TRBV12-3/TRBV12-4	NA	few	TRBJ2-4	15	CASSPLGSNKNIQYF	TGTGCCAGCAGCCCGCTCGGGAGCAACAAAAACATTCAGTACTTC
TRBV12-3/TRBV12-4	TRBD1	few	TRBJ1-1	14	CASSRGQGWTEAFF	TGTGCCAGCAGTCGCGGACAGGGATGGACTGAAGCTTTCTTT
TRBV7-2	NA	NA	TRBJ1-6	16	CASSLDVLGSGSPLHF	TGTGCCAGCAGCTTAGACGTTCTGGGGAGCGGGTCACCCCTCCACTTT
TRBV20-1	TRBD2	many	TRBJ2-7	16	CSARDSLAGGPYEQYF	TGCAGTGCTAGAGACTCCCTCGCGGGGGGGCCTTACGAGCAGTACTTC
TRBV10-3	NA	NA	TRBJ1-2	16	CAISEYTGTTNYGYTF	TGTGCCATCAGTGAGTATACGGGGACGACTAACTATGGCTACACCTTC
TRBV24-1	NA	NA	TRBJ1-2	15	CATSDFRGSLWDYTF	TGTGCCACCAGTGATTTTAGAGGGTCTCTATGGGACTACACCTTC
TRBV12-3/TRBV12-4	TRBD1	few	TRBJ2-3	15	CASSSDREGTDTQYF	TGTGCCAGCAGCTCGGACAGGGAAGGGACAGATACGCAGTATTTT
TRBV7-2	TRBD2	NA	TRBJ2-3	18	CASSPQTGLAGRRDTQYF	TGTGCCAGCAGCCCACAGACCGGACTAGCGGGGAGACGGGATACGCAGTATTTT
TRBV10-3	NA	NA	TRBJ2-3	15	CAIMRSGEGTDTQYF	TGTGCCATCATGAGGTCTGGCGAGGGCACAGATACGCAGTATTTT
TRBV2	NA	NA	TRBJ2-7	14	CASSDTGLAYEQYF	TGTGCCAGCAGCGATACAGGGTTGGCCTACGAGCAGTACTTC
TRBV4-1	TRBD2	once	TRBJ2-5	17	CASSQDHRASGQETQYF	TGCGCCAGCAGCCAAGACCACCGGGCTAGCGGTCAAGAGACCCAGTACTTC
TRBV29-1	NA	NA	TRBJ1-4	16	CSVAGTQNSRGEKLFF	TGCAGCGTCGCAGGGACGCAAAATTCTCGTGGTGAAAAACTGTTTTTT
TRBV2	NA	few	TRBJ1-1	15	CASNRMDLVSTEAFF	TGTGCCTCAAACAGGATGGATTTAGTAAGCACTGAAGCTTTCTTT
TRBV3-1	NA	few	TRBJ2-5	16	CASSARLAGAGETQYF	TGTGCCAGCAGCGCCCGACTAGCAGGGGCGGGGGAGACCCAGTACTTC
TRBV4-3	TRBD1	NA	TRBJ1-2	17	CASTLSLPDRVMDGYTF	TGCGCCAGCACCCTGTCTTTGCCGGACAGGGTAATGGATGGCTACACCTTC
TRBV24-1	NA	NA	TRBJ2-7	18	CATSDYSRGTSSLYEQYF	TGTGCCACCAGTGACTACTCCCGGGGGACCAGTTCTCTTTACGAGCAGTACTTC
TRBV7-9	NA	NA	TRBJ1-4	14	CASSFIGNNEKLFF	TGTGCCAGCAGCTTTATAGGCAATAATGAAAAACTGTTTTTT
TRBV5-1	TRBD1	NA	TRBJ2-5	15	CASSQGQGSLNEQYF	TGCGCCAGCAGCCAGGGACAGGGGAGCCTCAATGAGCAGTACTTC